This T cell receptor beta chain was found in a study of blood T cell repertoires in COVID-19. Study as a whole: The United States, Italy and Spain provided the acute and convalescent COVID-19 samples. T cells, B-cell-depleted T cells, or PBMCs provided the cDNA or gDNA that served as material.

Authors' analysis steps: Amplification of reference gene primers provided the estimated nucleated cell counts. Generated by immunoSEQ multiplex PCR, the TCRdb table keeps only in-frame clones and is missing some. V and J calls and clone size are given by that table; D and trimming were obtained from the DNA. The profile shows some 64,000 clones, less than 85% of them singletons. The CDR3 contains 12 residues. Trimming shortened V by 3 bases and J by 7 bases, and 7 bases separated the two germline ends. CDR1 SGHRS and CDR2 YFSETQ come from the germline V gene. The table lists this clone with a few counts.

The sequence was obtained from a man aged 60 to 75 with acute or convalescent COVID-19. Source material: peripheral blood. This chain links TRBV5-1 with TRBJ2-2; maybe TRBD1 (5 bases). For the CDR3, the DNA is TGCGCCAGCAGCTCAGACAGCGGGGAGCTGTTTTTT. This gives the protein CASSSDSGELFF.